This is a list of T cell receptor beta chains from one sample in a study of shared clonotypes between healthy human individuals. TCRdb keeps only in-frame clones here, not all; method: immunoSEQ multiplex PCR. Of about 1.1 million clones in the sample, roughly 80% were seen once. Sequencing input: memory CD4+ T cells from PBMCs. The receptors come from a man aged 18 to 30 in good health. Some clones in this sample may be carry-over from other donors' samples. The CDR3 runs from the conserved cysteine through the conserved F or W. D genes are given only for firm matches. Part of the rows lack a size; the others show once, few, many or a class for expanded clones.

>TRBJ2-2|TRBV2|few|-
CASSEMAGELFF
TGTGCCAGCAGTGAAATGGCCGGGGAGCTGTTTTTT
>TRBJ2-3|TRBV28|-|-
CASSPFAGGLPGTDTQYF
TGTGCCAGCAGTCCATTTGCAGGCGGCCTCCCGGGCACAGATACGCAGTATTTT
>TRBJ2-3|TRBV27|few|-
CASSPYRAWGTDTQYF
TGTGCCAGCAGTCCCTACAGGGCGTGGGGCACAGATACGCAGTATTTT
>TRBJ2-2|TRBV5-4|-|-
CASSSGQLHTGELFF
TGTGCCAGCAGCTCCGGGCAACTCCACACCGGGGAGCTGTTTTTT
>TRBJ2-1|TRBV7-3|-|-
CASSPTDIYNEQFF
TGTGCCAGCAGCCCCACGGACATTTACAATGAGCAGTTCTTC
>TRBJ1-1|TRBV6-5|-|-
CASSQVFMNTEAFF
TGTGCCAGCAGTCAGGTGTTTATGAACACTGAAGCTTTCTTT
>TRBJ1-1|TRBV5-1|-|-
CASSLEAGATEAFF
TGCGCCAGCAGCTTGGAGGCGGGGGCGACTGAAGCTTTCTTT
>TRBJ1-1|TRBV11-3|-|-
CASSVGLGTEAFF
TGTGCCAGCAGCGTTGGGTTAGGCACTGAAGCTTTCTTT
>TRBJ1-2|TRBV10-1|once|-
CASSFTLNPESGNYGYTF
TGCGCCAGCAGTTTCACCCTTAATCCGGAGAGCGGGAACTATGGCTACACCTTC
>TRBJ2-7|TRBV20-1|-|-
CSASRSEEQYF
TGCAGTGCTAGTCGGTCTGAGGAGCAGTACTTC
>TRBJ1-1|TRBV19|few|-
CASSIQASNTEAFF
TGTGCCAGTAGTATACAGGCTTCCAACACTGAAGCTTTCTTT
>TRBJ2-3|TRBV29-1|-|-
CSGGLVGGDTQYF
TGCAGCGGGGGACTGGTGGGGGGAGATACGCAGTATTTT
>TRBJ1-6|TRBV30|once|-
CAWTDSGNSPLHF
TGTGCCTGGACTGACAGCGGTAATTCACCCCTCCACTTT
>TRBJ1-2|TRBV6-5|once|-
CASSYSLQFGVYGYTF
TGTGCCAGCAGTTACTCGTTGCAGTTTGGCGTCTATGGCTACACCTTC
>TRBJ2-5|TRBV18|-|TRBD1
CASSPETGGRETQYF
TGTGCCAGCTCACCCGAAACAGGGGGCCGAGAGACCCAGTACTTC
>TRBJ1-3|TRBV7-8|-|-
CASSLAPGMNTIYF
TGTGCCAGCAGCTTAGCGCCGGGGATGAACACCATATATTTT
>TRBJ1-1|TRBV2|once|-
CASSDQGNTEAFF
TGTGCCAGCAGTGATCAGGGGAACACTGAAGCTTTCTTT
>TRBJ2-7|TRBV2|-|-
CASARSGTTYEQYF
TGTGCCAGCGCCCGTAGCGGAACCACCTACGAGCAGTACTTC
>TRBJ2-7|TRBV5-4|-|-
CASSLASQGAYEQYF
TGTGCCAGCAGCTTGGCCTCTCAGGGTGCCTACGAGCAGTACTTC
>TRBJ2-1|TRBV30|-|-
CAWSVGSSSYNEQFF
TGTGCCTGGTCCGTCGGCTCTTCCTCCTACAATGAGCAGTTCTTC
>TRBJ2-7|TRBV19|-|-
CASSRGQTYEQYF
TGTGCCAGTAGTAGAGGACAGACCTACGAGCAGTACTTC
>TRBJ2-6|TRBV5-1|-|-
CASSLGGRLSSGANVLTF
TGCGCCAGCAGCTTGGGTGGCAGGTTAAGCTCTGGGGCCAACGTCCTGACTTTC
>TRBJ2-7|TRBV18|-|TRBD1
CASSPPGQAYEQYF
TGTGCCAGCTCACCCCCCGGACAGGCCTACGAGCAGTACTTC
>TRBJ2-5|TRBV4-1|-|TRBD2
CASSQGGSAGVEETQYF
TGCGCCAGCAGCCAAGGGGGGTCGGCGGGAGTAGAAGAGACCCAGTACTTC
>TRBJ1-5|TRBV6-5|few|-
CASSSSYSNQPQHF
TGTGCCAGCAGTTCTTCTTATAGCAATCAGCCCCAGCATTTT
>TRBJ1-1|TRBV7-2|-|TRBD1
CASSLGQGNTEAFF
TGTGCCAGCAGCTTGGGACAGGGGAACACTGAAGCTTTCTTT